A selection of T cell receptor beta chains follows, all from one sample in a study of Graves' ophthalmopathy and Graves' hyperthyroidism. TCRdb used MiXCR to reprocess the multiplex PCR reads, holding one entry per CDR3 protein. The profile shows around 590,000 distinct CDR3 sequences, 35% to 40% of them singletons. The material sequenced was peripheral blood or thyroid tissue (not recorded which). The receptors shown here come from an adult man with Graves' hyperthyroidism. CDR3s include the opening cysteine and the closing phenylalanine or tryptophan. Fields, in order: clone size, V gene, J gene, D gene, CDR3 DNA, CDR3 protein. D genes are given only for firm matches. Part of the rows lack a size; the others show once, few, many or a class for expanded clones.

abundance: many
v_gene: TRBV5-8
j_gene: TRBJ2-7
d_gene: .
CDR3nt: TGTGCCAGCAGCCAAATTTCGGACCAAGCCTACGAGCAGTACTTC
CDR3aa: CASSQISDQAYEQYF

abundance: many
v_gene: TRBV4-2
j_gene: TRBJ2-7
d_gene: .
CDR3nt: TGTGCCAGCAGCCAAGATGGGCCTCTCTCCTACGAGCAGTACTTC
CDR3aa: CASSQDGPLSYEQYF

abundance: .
v_gene: TRBV9
j_gene: TRBJ2-3
d_gene: TRBD1
CDR3nt: TGTGCCAGCAGCCCTCGGACAGGTCAAATGACAGATACGCAGTATTTT
CDR3aa: CASSPRTGQMTDTQYF

abundance: many
v_gene: TRBV12-3/TRBV12-4
j_gene: TRBJ2-7
d_gene: TRBD1
CDR3nt: TGTGCCAGCAGTCCCGGACAGGGGGCCTCCTACGAGCAGTACTTC
CDR3aa: CASSPGQGASYEQYF

abundance: .
v_gene: TRBV29-1
j_gene: TRBJ2-2
d_gene: TRBD2
CDR3nt: TGCAGCGTTGAACTAGCGGGGGGGGAGCTGTTTTTT
CDR3aa: CSVELAGGELFF

abundance: few
v_gene: TRBV12-3/TRBV12-4
j_gene: TRBJ1-1
d_gene: TRBD1
CDR3nt: TGTGCCAGCAGCTTAGGGACAGGGGATCTAGCTTTCTTT
CDR3aa: CASSLGTGDLAFF

abundance: few
v_gene: TRBV6-5
j_gene: TRBJ2-2
d_gene: TRBD1
CDR3nt: TGTGCCAGCGGGTCGCAGGGGGCATCCGGGGAGCTGTTTTTT
CDR3aa: CASGSQGASGELFF

abundance: many
v_gene: TRBV7-8
j_gene: TRBJ2-2
d_gene: .
CDR3nt: TGTGCCAGCAGCCCAGATATACTCACAAGTCCGAACACCGGGGAGCTGTTTTTT
CDR3aa: CASSPDILTSPNTGELFF

abundance: many
v_gene: TRBV11-3
j_gene: TRBJ1-4
d_gene: .
CDR3nt: TGTGCCAGCAGTGTGAGAGCGAATGAAAAACTGTTTTTT
CDR3aa: CASSVRANEKLFF

abundance: many
v_gene: TRBV16
j_gene: TRBJ1-5
d_gene: .
CDR3nt: TGTGCCAGCACCCACGGCCCAGATAGCAATCAGCCCCAGCATTTT
CDR3aa: CASTHGPDSNQPQHF